This T cell receptor (beta chain) was documented in a study of blood T cells in healthy people across ages. About the research overall: Template switching captured about one barcoded beta molecule per two T cells. Study results and caveats: Older individuals had lower TCR beta diversity per million T cells (the decline was roughly linear). Naive CD4+ cell counts and diversity both ran higher in long-lived than in aged donors.

CDR1 and CDR2 from the germline V gene are SGHTA and FQGNSA. The CDR3 extends over 14 amino acids. Trimming removed 1 base at V and 7 bases at J, with 10 bases between. Isolation recovered at least 6.5 million PBMCs from every sample. This clonotype was picked up a small number of times. Its antigen is not known. The use of a sample-barcoded 5' primer and a J-beta primer mix characterized a second PCR of roughly 6 to 11 cycles. MiXCR, applied by TCRdb to the 5' RACE reads, yields one record per CDR3 protein. The sample includes hundreds of thousands of distinct CDR3 sequences, 20% to 25% seen only once; the top ten take approximately 3.6%.

Input material: blood. The receptor was isolated from a man between 65 and 85 years old in good health. V and J are TRBV7-2 and TRBJ1-4, with unresolved D. Here the CDR3 reads CASSLGGPGEKLFF. In DNA, the CDR3 is TGTGCCAGCAGCTTAGGCGGGCCGGGTGAAAAACTGTTTTTT.